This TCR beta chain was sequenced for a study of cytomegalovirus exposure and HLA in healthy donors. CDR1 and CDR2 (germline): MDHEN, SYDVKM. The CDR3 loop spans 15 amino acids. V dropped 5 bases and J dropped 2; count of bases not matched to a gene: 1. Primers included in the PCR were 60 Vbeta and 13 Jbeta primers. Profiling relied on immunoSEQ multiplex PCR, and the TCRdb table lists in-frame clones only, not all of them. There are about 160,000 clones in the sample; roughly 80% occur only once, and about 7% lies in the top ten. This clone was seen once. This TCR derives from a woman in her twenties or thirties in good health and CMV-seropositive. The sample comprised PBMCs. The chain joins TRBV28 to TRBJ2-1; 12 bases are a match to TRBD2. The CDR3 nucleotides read TGTGCCAGCAGTCGACTAGCGGGGGCCTACAATGAGCAGTTCTTC. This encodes CASSRLAGAYNEQFF.